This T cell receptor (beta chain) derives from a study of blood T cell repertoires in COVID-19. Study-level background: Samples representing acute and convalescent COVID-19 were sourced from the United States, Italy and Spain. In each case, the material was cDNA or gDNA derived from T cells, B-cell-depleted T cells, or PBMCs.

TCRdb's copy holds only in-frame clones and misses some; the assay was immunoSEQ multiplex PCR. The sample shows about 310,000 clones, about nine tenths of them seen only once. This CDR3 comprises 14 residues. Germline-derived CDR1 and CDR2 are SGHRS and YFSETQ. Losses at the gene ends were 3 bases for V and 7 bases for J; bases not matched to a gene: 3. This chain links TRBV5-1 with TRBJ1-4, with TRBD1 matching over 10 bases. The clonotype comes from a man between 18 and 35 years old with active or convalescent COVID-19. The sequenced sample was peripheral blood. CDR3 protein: CASSSTGGGEKLFF. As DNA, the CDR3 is TGCGCCAGCAGCTCGACAGGGGGCGGTGAAAAACTGTTTTTT.